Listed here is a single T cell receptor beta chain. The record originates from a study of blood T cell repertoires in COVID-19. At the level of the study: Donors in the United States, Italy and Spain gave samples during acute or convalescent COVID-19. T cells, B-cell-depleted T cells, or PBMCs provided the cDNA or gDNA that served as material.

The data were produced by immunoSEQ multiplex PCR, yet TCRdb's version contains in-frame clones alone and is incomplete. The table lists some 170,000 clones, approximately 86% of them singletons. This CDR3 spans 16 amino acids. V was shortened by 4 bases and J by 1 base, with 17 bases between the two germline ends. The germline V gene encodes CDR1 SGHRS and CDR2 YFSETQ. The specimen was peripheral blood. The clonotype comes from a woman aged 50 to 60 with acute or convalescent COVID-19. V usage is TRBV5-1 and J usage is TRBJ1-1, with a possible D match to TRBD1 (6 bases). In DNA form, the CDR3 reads TGCGCCAGCAGCCTTGGCCGAGGGGGTGGGAACACTGAAGCTTTCTTT. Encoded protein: CASSLGRGGGNTEAFF.